This TCR beta chain was observed in a study of beta chain features in type 1 diabetes. This CDR3 contains 16 residues. V lost 7 bases, J lost 5 bases, and 18 bases stayed unmatched. The V gene's germline CDR1 is SQVTM and CDR2 ANQGSEA. In its sample, this clone was seen a few times. The whole isolated RNA underwent reverse transcription, so sequencing captured expressed TCRB transcripts. Clones were read by immunoSEQ multiplex PCR, and TCRdb kept only the in-frame ones, dropping some. The top ten clones hold 0.023% of a sample with 900,000 or so clones, 15% to 20% of them seen once. This clonotype was obtained from a woman younger than 30 in good health. The sample taken for sequencing was naive CD4+ T cells from blood. The chain employs TRBV29-1 and TRBJ1-1; 8 bases align to TRBD1. CDR3 nucleotide sequence: TGCAGCGCGCAGGAGCAGGGGGCCGCCCCCCGGACTGAAGCTTTCTTT. Protein product: CSAQEQGAAPRTEAFF. The full variable domain, rest sourced from reference TRBV29-1 and TRBJ1-1, is SAVISQKPSRDICQRGTSLTIQCQVDSQVTMMFWYRQQPGQSLTLIATANQGSEATYESGFVIDKFPISRPNLTFSTLTVSNMSPEDSSIYLCSAQEQGAAPRTEAFFGQGTRLTVV.